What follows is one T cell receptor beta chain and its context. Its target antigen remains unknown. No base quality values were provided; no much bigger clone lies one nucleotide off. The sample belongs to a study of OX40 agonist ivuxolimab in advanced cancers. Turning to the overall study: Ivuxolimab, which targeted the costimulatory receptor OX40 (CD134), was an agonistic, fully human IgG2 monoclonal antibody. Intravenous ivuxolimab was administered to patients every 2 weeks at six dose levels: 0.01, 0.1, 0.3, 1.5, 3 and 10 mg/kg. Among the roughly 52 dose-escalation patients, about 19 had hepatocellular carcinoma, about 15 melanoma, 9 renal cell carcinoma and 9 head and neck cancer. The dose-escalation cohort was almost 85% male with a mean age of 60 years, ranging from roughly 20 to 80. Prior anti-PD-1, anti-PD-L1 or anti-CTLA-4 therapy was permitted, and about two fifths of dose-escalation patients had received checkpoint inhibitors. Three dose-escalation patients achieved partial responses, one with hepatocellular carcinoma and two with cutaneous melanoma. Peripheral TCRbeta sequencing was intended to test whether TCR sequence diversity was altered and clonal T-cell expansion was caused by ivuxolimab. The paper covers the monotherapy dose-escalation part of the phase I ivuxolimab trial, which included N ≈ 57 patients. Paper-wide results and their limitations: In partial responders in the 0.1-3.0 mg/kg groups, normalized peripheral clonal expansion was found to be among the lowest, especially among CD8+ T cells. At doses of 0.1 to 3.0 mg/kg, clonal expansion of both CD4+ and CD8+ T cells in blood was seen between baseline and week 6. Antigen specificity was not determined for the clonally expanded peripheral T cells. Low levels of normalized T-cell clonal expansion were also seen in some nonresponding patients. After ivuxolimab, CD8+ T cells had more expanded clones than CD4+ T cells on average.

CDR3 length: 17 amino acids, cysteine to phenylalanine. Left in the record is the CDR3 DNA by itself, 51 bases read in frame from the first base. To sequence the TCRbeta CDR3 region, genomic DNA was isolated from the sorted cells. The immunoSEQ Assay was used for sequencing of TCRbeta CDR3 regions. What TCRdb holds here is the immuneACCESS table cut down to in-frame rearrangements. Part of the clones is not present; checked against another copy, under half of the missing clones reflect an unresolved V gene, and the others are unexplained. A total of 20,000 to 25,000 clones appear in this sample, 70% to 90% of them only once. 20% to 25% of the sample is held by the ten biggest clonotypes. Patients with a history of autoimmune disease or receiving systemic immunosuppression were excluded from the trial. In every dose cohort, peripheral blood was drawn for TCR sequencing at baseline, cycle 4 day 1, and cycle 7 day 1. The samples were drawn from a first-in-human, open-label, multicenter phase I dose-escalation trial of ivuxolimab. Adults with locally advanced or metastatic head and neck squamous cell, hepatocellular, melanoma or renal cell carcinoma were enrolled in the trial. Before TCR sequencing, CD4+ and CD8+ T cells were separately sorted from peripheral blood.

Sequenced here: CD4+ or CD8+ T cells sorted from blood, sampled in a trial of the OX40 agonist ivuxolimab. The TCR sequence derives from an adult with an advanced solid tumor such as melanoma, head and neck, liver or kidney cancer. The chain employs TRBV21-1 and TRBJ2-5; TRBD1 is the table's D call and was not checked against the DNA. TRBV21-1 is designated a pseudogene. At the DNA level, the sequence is TGTGCCAGCAGCGCGGGACAGGGGGGACTAGCGTCGGAGACCCAGTACTTC. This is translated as CASSAGQGGLASETQYF.